These T cell receptor beta chains were read from a single sample in a study of blood T cell repertoires in COVID-19. Sequenced by immunoSEQ multiplex PCR; TCRdb stores in-frame clones only, minus some. Found here are around 80,000 clones, about 82% of them singletons; the top ten hold roughly 4.8%. Sequencing was performed on peripheral blood. The source of these receptors is a woman of 80 years or more with active or convalescent COVID-19. Each CDR3 is given with its conserved first and last residue. Each record gives: D gene, J gene, clone size, V gene, CDR3 DNA, CDR3 protein. The D gene is left open where the match is weak. Only some rows state a clone size, as once, few, many or a class for expanded clones.

D gene: TRBD2; J gene: TRBJ2-7; clone size: NA; V gene: TRBV7-6; CDR3 DNA: TGTGCCAGCAGCCTCGACCCGACTAGCGGCTACGAGCAGTACTTC; CDR3 protein: CASSLDPTSGYEQYF
D gene: NA; J gene: TRBJ2-3; clone size: NA; V gene: TRBV19; CDR3 DNA: TGTGCCAGTAGTATGGAGAGGGATACGCAGTATTTT; CDR3 protein: CASSMERDTQYF
D gene: TRBD2; J gene: TRBJ2-5; clone size: NA; V gene: TRBV7-6; CDR3 DNA: TGTGCCAGCAGCCCCGGGACTAGCAATGGGGGCGAGACCCAGTACTTC; CDR3 protein: CASSPGTSNGGETQYF
D gene: NA; J gene: TRBJ2-7; clone size: NA; V gene: TRBV2; CDR3 DNA: TGTGCCAGCAGGGGGCAGGGCTACGAGCAGTACTTC; CDR3 protein: CASRGQGYEQYF
D gene: NA; J gene: TRBJ1-2; clone size: NA; V gene: TRBV5-1; CDR3 DNA: TGCGCCAGCAGCTTGGCCCTGACAGATGGCTACACCTTC; CDR3 protein: CASSLALTDGYTF
D gene: NA; J gene: TRBJ2-7; clone size: NA; V gene: TRBV4-1; CDR3 DNA: TGCGCCAGCAGCCCTCAAGCCCTAACTAACGAGCAGTACTTC; CDR3 protein: CASSPQALTNEQYF
D gene: TRBD2; J gene: TRBJ2-6; clone size: NA; V gene: TRBV5-1; CDR3 DNA: TGCGCCAGCAGCTTTCGGAGCGCTAGCGGGGCCTTCTCTGGGGCCAACGTCCTGACTTTC; CDR3 protein: CASSFRSASGAFSGANVLTF
D gene: TRBD1; J gene: TRBJ2-3; clone size: once; V gene: TRBV5-1; CDR3 DNA: TGCGCCAGCAGCCCACAACCGGGACAGGGGAAAACAGATACGCAGTATTTT; CDR3 protein: CASSPQPGQGKTDTQYF
D gene: NA; J gene: TRBJ2-1; clone size: NA; V gene: TRBV5-1; CDR3 DNA: TGCGCCAGCAGCTTGGCCGGGACTCCAAATGAGCAGTTCTTC; CDR3 protein: CASSLAGTPNEQFF
D gene: NA; J gene: TRBJ2-3; clone size: NA; V gene: TRBV28; CDR3 DNA: TGTGCCAGCAGTTATCTGCAGGGCACAGATACGCAGTATTTT; CDR3 protein: CASSYLQGTDTQYF
D gene: NA; J gene: TRBJ1-3; clone size: NA; V gene: TRBV11-2; CDR3 DNA: TGTGCCAGCAGCTTCCAACAGGTCCCCTCTGGAAACACCATATATTTT; CDR3 protein: CASSFQQVPSGNTIYF
D gene: NA; J gene: TRBJ1-6; clone size: many; V gene: TRBV28; CDR3 DNA: TGTGCCAGCAGTTTATATACCTCCGGGGGACGTAATTCACCCCTCCACTTT; CDR3 protein: CASSLYTSGGRNSPLHF
D gene: TRBD2; J gene: TRBJ2-1; clone size: NA; V gene: TRBV12-5; CDR3 DNA: TGTGCTAGTGGTTCATCATTACTAGCGGGGGTATCAGGGGGTGAGCAGTTCTTC; CDR3 protein: CASGSSLLAGVSGGEQFF
D gene: NA; J gene: TRBJ1-2; clone size: NA; V gene: TRBV4-1; CDR3 DNA: TGCGCCAGCAGCCAACCCCGACAGGCGAGCTACACCTTC; CDR3 protein: CASSQPRQASYTF
D gene: TRBD2; J gene: TRBJ2-3; clone size: NA; V gene: TRBV6-2/TRBV6-3; CDR3 DNA: TGTGCCAGCAGTTACGGGACTAGCGGGGGTCAGGTTACGCAGTATTTT; CDR3 protein: CASSYGTSGGQVTQYF
D gene: TRBD1; J gene: TRBJ2-7; clone size: once; V gene: TRBV10-3; CDR3 DNA: TGTGCCATCAAAAACAGGGGGATGTCCTACGAGCAGTACTTC; CDR3 protein: CAIKNRGMSYEQYF
D gene: TRBD1; J gene: TRBJ2-5; clone size: NA; V gene: TRBV6-2/TRBV6-3; CDR3 DNA: TGTGCCAGCAGTTACAGGGGGCTTTTCAAGTTAACCCAGTACTTC; CDR3 protein: CASSYRGLFKLTQYF
D gene: NA; J gene: TRBJ2-1; clone size: NA; V gene: TRBV18; CDR3 DNA: TGTGCCAGCTCACCAGGGAGCTCCTACAATGAGCAGTTCTTC; CDR3 protein: CASSPGSSYNEQFF
D gene: NA; J gene: TRBJ2-3; clone size: NA; V gene: TRBV7-9; CDR3 DNA: TGTGCCAGCAGCCCTCGGACAGCTACAGATACGCAGTATTTT; CDR3 protein: CASSPRTATDTQYF
D gene: NA; J gene: TRBJ1-2; clone size: NA; V gene: TRBV6-5; CDR3 DNA: TGTGCCAGCAGTTACCTCCGGGGCTATGGCTACACCTTC; CDR3 protein: CASSYLRGYGYTF
D gene: NA; J gene: TRBJ1-2; clone size: NA; V gene: TRBV7-2; CDR3 DNA: TGTGCCAGCAGCTCTTACTTAACAGGTGGCTACACCTTC; CDR3 protein: CASSSYLTGGYTF
D gene: TRBD2; J gene: TRBJ2-1; clone size: NA; V gene: TRBV28; CDR3 DNA: TGTGCCAGCAGTCCCCCTAGCGGGGAGGGCAATGAGCAGTTCTTC; CDR3 protein: CASSPPSGEGNEQFF
D gene: NA; J gene: TRBJ2-5; clone size: NA; V gene: TRBV7-2; CDR3 DNA: TGTGCCAGCAGCTCCCAAAGGGGGGAGACCCAGTACTTC; CDR3 protein: CASSSQRGETQYF
D gene: TRBD2; J gene: TRBJ2-5; clone size: NA; V gene: TRBV7-9; CDR3 DNA: TGTGCCAGCAGCTTAGGACTAGCAGAAGGCGGGACCCAGTACTTC; CDR3 protein: CASSLGLAEGGTQYF
D gene: NA; J gene: TRBJ1-1; clone size: NA; V gene: TRBV28; CDR3 DNA: TGTGCCAGCAGTCTTCAGATGAACACTGAAGCTTTCTTT; CDR3 protein: CASSLQMNTEAFF
D gene: TRBD1; J gene: TRBJ2-7; clone size: NA; V gene: TRBV3-1/TRBV3-2; CDR3 DNA: TGTGCCAGCAGCCGTTCAGGGGGCGGGCTTTACGAGCAGTACTTC; CDR3 protein: CASSRSGGGLYEQYF
D gene: TRBD1; J gene: TRBJ1-1; clone size: NA; V gene: TRBV9; CDR3 DNA: TGTGCCAGCAGCGTAGAAGGACAGGGCGCCACTGAAGCTTTCTTT; CDR3 protein: CASSVEGQGATEAFF
D gene: TRBD1; J gene: TRBJ1-2; clone size: NA; V gene: TRBV10-1; CDR3 DNA: TGCGCCAGCAGTGATACAGGGGGCTATGGCTACACCTTC; CDR3 protein: CASSDTGGYGYTF
D gene: TRBD2; J gene: TRBJ2-5; clone size: NA; V gene: TRBV11-2; CDR3 DNA: TGTGCCAGCAGCTTAGGTGGTAGCGGGGGAGAGACCCAGTACTTC; CDR3 protein: CASSLGGSGGETQYF
D gene: NA; J gene: TRBJ2-4; clone size: NA; V gene: TRBV27; CDR3 DNA: TGTGCCAGCAGTTTTTTGCCTCCGGGACGACTAGTCCTAGCCAAAAACATTCAGTACTTC; CDR3 protein: CASSFLPPGRLVLAKNIQYF
D gene: NA; J gene: TRBJ2-1; clone size: NA; V gene: TRBV5-6; CDR3 DNA: TGTGCCAGCAGCTTTGATTCTCGGAATGAGCAGTTCTTC; CDR3 protein: CASSFDSRNEQFF
D gene: NA; J gene: TRBJ2-5; clone size: NA; V gene: TRBV7-8; CDR3 DNA: TGTGCCAGCAGCTTAGGACGGGGGGCAAGGCAAGAGACCCAGTACTTC; CDR3 protein: CASSLGRGARQETQYF
D gene: NA; J gene: TRBJ1-2; clone size: NA; V gene: TRBV28; CDR3 DNA: TGTGCCAGCAGTTTAGGGGGGATCTATGGCTACACCTTC; CDR3 protein: CASSLGGIYGYTF
D gene: NA; J gene: TRBJ2-7; clone size: NA; V gene: TRBV4-1; CDR3 DNA: TGCGCCAGCAGCCAAGATGCGCGGGAGCAGTACTTC; CDR3 protein: CASSQDAREQYF
D gene: NA; J gene: TRBJ1-3; clone size: NA; V gene: TRBV5-1; CDR3 DNA: TGCGCCAGCAGCTCACAGGGTGCTGGAAACACCATATATTTT; CDR3 protein: CASSSQGAGNTIYF
D gene: TRBD2; J gene: TRBJ2-3; clone size: once; V gene: TRBV5-4; CDR3 DNA: TGTGCCAGCAGCTCGGGGACTATCACAGATACGCAGTATTTT; CDR3 protein: CASSSGTITDTQYF